These 20 T cell receptor beta chains originate from one sample sequenced in a study of Graves' ophthalmopathy and Graves' hyperthyroidism. The authors amplified TCR beta CDR3 regions, and they did so from RNA transcripts for repertoire sequencing. The authors performed first-round RT-PCR with HTBI primers and then a second-round multiplex PCR. TCRdb used MiXCR to reprocess the multiplex PCR reads, holding one entry per CDR3 protein. This table has under 800,000 distinct CDR3 sequences, approximately 22% appearing once. What was sequenced was peripheral blood. The receptors shown here come from a woman aged 18-30 years with stable Graves' hyperthyroidism. Some clones in this sample may be carry-over from other donors' samples.

The gene calls are TRBV27 and TRBJ1-2; D gene unclear. This CDR3 is built from 15 residues. V was trimmed by 1 base and J by 2 bases, leaving 11 bases between them. Germline assignment: CDR1 MNHEY and CDR2 SMNVEV (reference sequence). DNA for the CDR3: TGTGCCAGCAGTTTATGGGCAGGAGGGAACTATGGCTACACCTTC. It specifies CASSLWAGGNYGYTF.

V gene TRBV6-2 or TRBV6-3 combines with J gene TRBJ2-4; D perhaps matches TRBD2 (5 bases). This CDR3 has 14 amino acids. The V and J ends lost 2 bases and 3 bases respectively, with 8 bases between them. Germline V gives CDR1 MNHEY, CDR2 SVGEGT. This CDR3 reads CASSYDGLKNIQYF. CDR3 bases: TGTGCCAGCAGTTACGACGGACTCAAAAACATTCAGTACTTC.

This clonotype was seen more than once but under ten times. This chain uses TRBV13 with TRBJ2-7, with 8 bases matching TRBD2. There are 14 residues in the CDR3. The J segment lost 0 bases and the V segment lost 9 bases, leaving 7 bases of the junction unmatched. Looked up from germline, CDR1 is PRHDT and CDR2 is FYEKMQ (reference sequence). Written as DNA, the CDR3 is TGTGCCAGTCCTCCAGCGGGGGTCTCCTACGAGCAGTACTTC. This encodes CASPPAGVSYEQYF.

In its sample, this clonotype was seen many times. The chain has TRBV20-1 and TRBJ2-4; 10 bases are shared with TRBD2. The CDR3 is 16 residues long. The V segment lost 1 base and the J segment 8 bases; nucleotides outside the gene matches: 11. The V gene's germline CDR1 is DFQATT and CDR2 SNEGSKA (reference sequence). The chain's CDR3 is CSARGGLAGVGDIQYF. In DNA, the CDR3 is TGCAGTGCTAGAGGGGGGCTAGCGGGGGTTGGGGACATTCAGTACTTC.

This clonotype was observed many times. CDR3 amino acids: CAFERDSSNYGYTF. CDR3 in DNA: TGTGCCTTTGAGCGGGACAGCTCTAACTATGGCTACACCTTC. The chain combines TRBV30 with TRBJ1-2; TRBD1 matches at 7 bases. Trimming took 7 bases from V and 0 from J; bases not matched to a gene: 8. This CDR3 comprises 14 residues. The germline V gene has CDR1 GTSNPN and CDR2 SVGIG (reference sequence).

This clonotype was observed many times. This chain joins TRBV20-1 and TRBJ2-3, with unresolved D. The V end was cut by 1 base, the J end by 1 base, with 9 bases between. Germline assignment: CDR1 DFQATT and CDR2 SNEGSKA (reference sequence). This CDR3 has 14 residues. CDR3 sequence (DNA): TGCAGTGCTAGAGTCACAACGGGCACAGATACGCAGTATTTT. Amino acids: CSARVTTGTDTQYF.

This clonotype was recorded many times. The chain couples TRBV28 to TRBJ2-7; 8 positions match TRBD2. CDR1 and CDR2 (germline): MDHEN, SYDVKM. V gave up 5 bases and J gave up 3 bases; unmatched junction bases: 9. The CDR3 sequence is 15 residues long. The CDR3 DNA reads TGTGCCAGCAGTAGCGGGGGAGCAACTTTCTACGAGCAGTACTTC. It yields the protein CASSSGGATFYEQYF. The variable domain in full, with the rest retrieved from reference TRBV28 and TRBJ2-7, is DVKVTQSSRYLVKRTGEKVFLECVQDMDHENMFWYRQDPGLGLRLIYFSYDVKMKEKGDIPEGYSVSREKKERFSLILESASTNQTSMYLCASSSGGATFYEQYFGPGTRLTVT.

The CDR3 loop is CASSLSRTGGHLETQYF. The CDR3 DNA sequence: TGTGCCAGCAGCTTATCACGGACAGGGGGTCATCTTGAGACCCAGTACTTC. The chain is built from TRBV7-8 and TRBJ2-5; 10 bases map to TRBD1. The V segment lost 2 bases and the J segment 5 bases; nucleotides outside the gene matches: 11. The CDR3 is made up of 17 amino acids. Per germline, CDR1 SGHVS and CDR2 FQNEAQ.

For this clonotype: A read error may explain this, as a much larger clone is one base away. The rearrangement links TRBV5-1 to TRBJ2-2; 7 bases align to TRBD2. Per the germline V gene, CDR1 is SGHRS and CDR2 is YFSETQ. CDR3 length: 16 residues. The CDR3 sequence is CASSYTGLTNTGELCF. The CDR3 bases are TGCGCCAGCAGCTACACGGGACTAACGAACACCGGGGAGCTGTGTTTT.

The chain joins TRBV6-5 to TRBJ2-7, with D maybe TRBD2 (6 bases). V was clipped by 2 bases and J by 7 bases, with 18 bases between them. Germline V CDR1 and CDR2: MNHEY, SVGAGI. CDR3 length equals 15 residues. The CDR3 reads CASSYSGGTAEEQYF. The CDR3 DNA is TGTGCCAGCAGTTACAGTGGAGGGACGGCAGAGGAGCAGTACTTC.

This clonotype appeared many times. The rearrangement uses TRBV28 and TRBJ1-5, with D unclear. V was pared by 2 bases and J by 4 bases, with 12 bases between. Germline-derived CDR1 and CDR2 are MDHEN and SYDVKM. The CDR3 loop spans 15 amino acids. The CDR3 nucleotides read TGTGCCAGCAGTTTAAAGGGCCTCGGAAATCAGCCCCAGCATTTT. This gives the protein CASSLKGLGNQPQHF.

This clonotype was found many times. CDR3 nucleotides: TGCGCCAGCAGCCAAGTGGTATGGATCACTGAAGCTTTCTTT. Translated: CASSQVVWITEAFF. The V gene is TRBV4-1, the J gene TRBJ1-1; D remains ambiguous. This CDR3 contains 14 residues. Germline CDR1 is MGHRA and CDR2 is YSYEKL. The germline V and J ends were trimmed by 1 base and 4 bases, with 10 bases remaining between them.

In this sample, this clonotype turned up many times. The V call is TRBV7-9, the J call TRBJ2-5; D is ambiguous. Germline lookup yields CDR1 SEHNR and CDR2 FQNEAQ (reference sequence). Trimming cost V 5 bases and J 5 bases, with 18 bases left between them. The CDR3 has 15 residues. CDR3 loop: CASSKGRTVGETQYF. The CDR3, as DNA: TGTGCCAGCAGCAAAGGACGGACGGTCGGGGAGACCCAGTACTTC. The variable domain in full, completed from reference TRBV7-9 and TRBJ2-5, reads DTGVSQNPRHKITKRGQNVTFRCDPISEHNRLYWYRQTLGQGPEFLTYFQNEAQLEKSRLLSDRFSAERPKGSFSTLEIQRTEQGDSAMYLCASSKGRTVGETQYFGPGTRLLVL.

This clonotype was seen a few times. The V and J genes are TRBV7-2 and TRBJ1-6; 7 bases line up with TRBD1. Germline CDR1 reads SGHTA; CDR2 reads FQGNSA. The CDR3 consists of 15 residues. V lost 6 bases, J lost 8 bases, and 10 bases stayed unmatched. CDR3 sequence (DNA): TGTGCCAGCAGGACTGACAGGGCCGGTGATTCACCCCTCCACTTT. It specifies CASRTDRAGDSPLHF.

The sample holds many counts of this clonotype. The chain has TRBV20-1 and TRBJ2-6; D remains unclear. Germline V CDR1 and CDR2: DFQATT, SNEGSKA (reference sequence). With 3 bases removed from V and 0 bases from J, the gap between germline ends came to 6 bases. The CDR3 length is 14 residues. The CDR3 DNA sequence: TGCAGTGCTAGCGGAGTCTCTGGGGCCAACGTCCTGACTTTC. This codes for CSASGVSGANVLTF.

At least ten counts were recorded for this clonotype. This chain connects TRBV7-3 to TRBJ1-1; D is perhaps TRBD1 (5 bases). The length of the CDR3 is 14 residues. Germline loops: CDR1 SGHTA, CDR2 FQGTGA. Trimming removed 4 bases from V and 4 bases from J, with 13 bases in between. The CDR3 loop reads CASSSLPGGTEAFF. CDR3 DNA sequence: TGTGCCAGCAGCTCTCTGCCGGGGGGCACTGAAGCTTTCTTT.

This chain connects TRBV20-1 to TRBJ2-5; 7 bases align to TRBD2. This CDR3 contains 15 residues. The junction had 12 bases not matched to a gene; V was cut back by 4 bases and J by 4 bases. The germline V gene has CDR1 DFQATT and CDR2 SNEGSKA (reference sequence). CDR3: CSAKREGLDRETQYF. The CDR3 DNA is TGCAGTGCTAAGAGGGAGGGATTGGATCGAGAGACCCAGTACTTC.

This clonotype was counted many times. V is TRBV6-2 or TRBV6-3 and J is TRBJ2-7; 9 bases align to TRBD1. The germline CDR1 and CDR2 sequences are MNHEY and SVGEGT. There are 12 residues in the CDR3. J gave up 9 bases and V 2 bases, and 2 bases lay outside the gene matches. CDR3 coding DNA: TGTGCCAGCAGTTACGACAGGGGGACGCAGTACTTC. Amino acid sequence: CASSYDRGTQYF.

The chain links TRBV29-1 to TRBJ1-1, with D possibly TRBD1 on 5 matching bases. Trimming took 6 bases from V and 4 from J, leaving 15 bases between them. CDR1 is SQVTM, CDR2 ANQGSEA, per germline. The CDR3 has 13 amino acids. The CDR3 DNA sequence: TGCAGCGTCGGGACGTCCCTGACCACTGAAGCTTTCTTT. This gives the protein CSVGTSLTTEAFF.

This clonotype was found many times. The gene calls are TRBV28 and TRBJ2-7; tentative D call: TRBD2 (6 bases). Per the germline V gene, CDR1 is MDHEN and CDR2 is SYDVKM. The CDR3 is made up of 16 amino acids. Trimming took 1 base from V and 6 from J, leaving 19 bases between them. In DNA, the CDR3 is TGTGCCAGCAGTTTATCCACACCTTTGGTGGGAGGCGAGCAGTACTTC. As protein: CASSLSTPLVGGEQYF.